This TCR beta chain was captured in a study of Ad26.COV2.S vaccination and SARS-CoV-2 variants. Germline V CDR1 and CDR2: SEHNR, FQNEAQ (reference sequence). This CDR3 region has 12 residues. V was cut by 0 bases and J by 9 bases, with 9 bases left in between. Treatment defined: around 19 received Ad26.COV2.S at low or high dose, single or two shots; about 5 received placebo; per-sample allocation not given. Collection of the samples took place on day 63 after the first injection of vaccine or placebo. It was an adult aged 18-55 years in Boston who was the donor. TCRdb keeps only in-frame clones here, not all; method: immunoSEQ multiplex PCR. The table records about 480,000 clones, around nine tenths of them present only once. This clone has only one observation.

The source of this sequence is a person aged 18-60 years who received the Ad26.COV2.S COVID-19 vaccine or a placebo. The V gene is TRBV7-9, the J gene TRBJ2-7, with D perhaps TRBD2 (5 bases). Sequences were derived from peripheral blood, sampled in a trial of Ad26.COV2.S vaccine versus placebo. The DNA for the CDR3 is TGTGCCAGCAGCTTAGCGGGAGTGGCGCAGTACTTC. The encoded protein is CASSLAGVAQYF.